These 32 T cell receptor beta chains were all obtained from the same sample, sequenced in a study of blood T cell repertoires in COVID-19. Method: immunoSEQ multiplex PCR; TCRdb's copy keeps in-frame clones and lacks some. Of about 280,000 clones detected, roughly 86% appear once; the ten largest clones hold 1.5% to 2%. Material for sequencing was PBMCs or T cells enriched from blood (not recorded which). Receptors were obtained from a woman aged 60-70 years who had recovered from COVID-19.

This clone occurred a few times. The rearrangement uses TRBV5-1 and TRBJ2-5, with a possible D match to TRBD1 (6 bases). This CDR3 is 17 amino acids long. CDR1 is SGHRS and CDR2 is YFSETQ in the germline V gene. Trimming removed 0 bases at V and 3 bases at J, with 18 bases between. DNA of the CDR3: TGCGCCAGCAGCTTGGCTCTTCGGACAGAGCTGAAAGAGACCCAGTACTTC. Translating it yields CASSLALRTELKETQYF.

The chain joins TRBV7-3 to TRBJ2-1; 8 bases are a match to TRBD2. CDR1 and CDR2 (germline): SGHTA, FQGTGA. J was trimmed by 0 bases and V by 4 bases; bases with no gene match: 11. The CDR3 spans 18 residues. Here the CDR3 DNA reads TGTGCCAGCAGCTCCGGGGGGGCCCCTCAGAGCTCCTACAATGAGCAGTTCTTC. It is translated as CASSSGGAPQSSYNEQFF.

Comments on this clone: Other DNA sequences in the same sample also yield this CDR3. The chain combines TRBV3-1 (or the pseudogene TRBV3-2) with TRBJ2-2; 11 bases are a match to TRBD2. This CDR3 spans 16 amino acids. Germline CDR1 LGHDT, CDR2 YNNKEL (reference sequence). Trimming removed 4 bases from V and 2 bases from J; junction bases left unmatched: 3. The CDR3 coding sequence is TGTGCCAGCAGCCTTAGCGGGGGGGCCAACACCGGGGAGCTGTTTTTT. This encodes CASSLSGGANTGELFF.

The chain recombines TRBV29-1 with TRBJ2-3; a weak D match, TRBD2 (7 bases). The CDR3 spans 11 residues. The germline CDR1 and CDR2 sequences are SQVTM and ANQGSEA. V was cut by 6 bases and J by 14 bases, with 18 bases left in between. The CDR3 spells CSVHTVGGRYF. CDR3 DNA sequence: TGCAGCGTCCACACTGTGGGGGGGCGGTATTTT.

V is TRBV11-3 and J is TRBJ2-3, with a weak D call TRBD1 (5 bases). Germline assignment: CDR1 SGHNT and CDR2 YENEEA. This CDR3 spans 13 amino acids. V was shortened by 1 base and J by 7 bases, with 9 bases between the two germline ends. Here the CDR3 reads CASSLGRAHTQYF. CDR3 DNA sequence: TGTGCCAGCAGCTTAGGCAGGGCCCATACGCAGTATTTT.

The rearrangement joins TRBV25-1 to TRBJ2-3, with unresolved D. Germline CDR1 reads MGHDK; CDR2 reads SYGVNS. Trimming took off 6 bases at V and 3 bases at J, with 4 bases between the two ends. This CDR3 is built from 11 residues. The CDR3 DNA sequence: TGTGCCAGCAGCCAAACAGATACGCAGTATTTT. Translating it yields CASSQTDTQYF.

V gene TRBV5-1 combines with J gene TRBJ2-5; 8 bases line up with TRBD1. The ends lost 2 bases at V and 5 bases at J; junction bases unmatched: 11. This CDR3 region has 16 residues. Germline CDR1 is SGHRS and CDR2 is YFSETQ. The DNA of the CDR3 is TGCGCCAGCAGCTTCATTCAGGGGGCGCCTGAGGAGACCCAGTACTTC. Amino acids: CASSFIQGAPEETQYF. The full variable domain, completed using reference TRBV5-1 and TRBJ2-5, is KAGVTQTPRYLIKTRGQQVTLSCSPISGHRSVSWYQQTPGQGLQFLFEYFSETQRNKGNFPGRFSGRQFSNSRSEMNVSTLELGDSALYLCASSFIQGAPEETQYFGPGTRLLVL.

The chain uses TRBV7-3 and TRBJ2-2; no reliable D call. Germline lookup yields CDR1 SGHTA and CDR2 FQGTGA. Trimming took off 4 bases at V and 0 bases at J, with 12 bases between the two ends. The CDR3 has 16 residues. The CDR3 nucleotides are TGTGCCAGCAGCTCCGAGAGTGGTGCGAACACCGGGGAGCTGTTTTTT. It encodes CASSSESGANTGELFF.

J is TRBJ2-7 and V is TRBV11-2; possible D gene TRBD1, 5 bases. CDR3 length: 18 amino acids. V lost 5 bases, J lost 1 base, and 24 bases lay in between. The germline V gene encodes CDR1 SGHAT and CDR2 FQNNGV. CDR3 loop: CASSAKYRTPSPSYEQYF. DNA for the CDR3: TGTGCCAGCAGCGCCAAGTACCGGACACCATCCCCATCCTACGAGCAGTACTTC.

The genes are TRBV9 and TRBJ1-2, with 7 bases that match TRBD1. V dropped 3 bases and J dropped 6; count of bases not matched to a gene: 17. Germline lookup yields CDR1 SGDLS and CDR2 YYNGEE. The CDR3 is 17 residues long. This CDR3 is CASSGLGTAIYSNGYTF. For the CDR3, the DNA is TGTGCCAGCAGCGGACTAGGGACAGCCATCTATTCAAATGGCTACACCTTC.

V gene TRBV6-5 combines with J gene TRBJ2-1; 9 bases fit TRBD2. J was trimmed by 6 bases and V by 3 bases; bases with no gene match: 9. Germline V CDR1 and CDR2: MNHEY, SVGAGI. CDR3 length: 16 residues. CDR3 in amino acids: CASSYLGGGASNEQFF. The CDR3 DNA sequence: TGTGCCAGCAGTTATCTAGGCGGGGGGGCGAGCAATGAGCAGTTCTTC.

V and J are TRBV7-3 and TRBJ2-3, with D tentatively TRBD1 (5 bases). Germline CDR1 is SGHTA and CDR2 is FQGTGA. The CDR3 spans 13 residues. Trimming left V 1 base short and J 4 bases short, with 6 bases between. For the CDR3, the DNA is TGTGCCAGCAGCTTAATAGGGGCAGATACGCAGTATTTT. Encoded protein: CASSLIGADTQYF.

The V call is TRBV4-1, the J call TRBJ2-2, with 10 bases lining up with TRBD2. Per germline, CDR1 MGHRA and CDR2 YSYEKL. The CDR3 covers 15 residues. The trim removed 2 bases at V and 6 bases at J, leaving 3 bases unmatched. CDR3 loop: CASSQLAGVSGELFF. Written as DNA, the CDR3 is TGCGCCAGCAGCCAACTAGCGGGAGTATCCGGGGAGCTGTTTTTT.

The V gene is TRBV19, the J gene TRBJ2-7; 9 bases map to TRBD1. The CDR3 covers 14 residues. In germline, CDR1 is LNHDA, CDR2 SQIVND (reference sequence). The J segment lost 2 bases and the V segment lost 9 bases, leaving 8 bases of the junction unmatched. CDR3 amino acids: CASSTGTGTYEQYF. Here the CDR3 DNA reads TGTGCCAGCTCGACCGGGACAGGGACCTACGAGCAGTACTTC. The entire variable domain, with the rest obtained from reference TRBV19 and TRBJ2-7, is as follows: DGGITQSPKYLFRKEGQNVTLSCEQNLNHDAMYWYRQDPGQGLRLIYYSQIVNDFQKGDIAEGYSVSREKKESFPLTVTSAQKNPTAFYLCASSTGTGTYEQYFGPGTRLTVT.

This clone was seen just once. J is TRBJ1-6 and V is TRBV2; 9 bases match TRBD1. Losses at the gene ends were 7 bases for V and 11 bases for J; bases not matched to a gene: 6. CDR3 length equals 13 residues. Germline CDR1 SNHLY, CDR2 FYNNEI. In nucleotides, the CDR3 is TGTGCCAGCACCGACAGGGGGTGGACACCCCTCCACTTT. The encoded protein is CASTDRGWTPLHF.

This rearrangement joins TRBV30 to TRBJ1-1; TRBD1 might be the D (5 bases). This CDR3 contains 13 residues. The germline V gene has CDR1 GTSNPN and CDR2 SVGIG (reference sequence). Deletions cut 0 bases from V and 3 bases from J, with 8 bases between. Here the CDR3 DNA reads TGTGCCTGGAGTGTACCGGGGGACACTGAAGCTTTCTTT. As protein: CAWSVPGDTEAFF.

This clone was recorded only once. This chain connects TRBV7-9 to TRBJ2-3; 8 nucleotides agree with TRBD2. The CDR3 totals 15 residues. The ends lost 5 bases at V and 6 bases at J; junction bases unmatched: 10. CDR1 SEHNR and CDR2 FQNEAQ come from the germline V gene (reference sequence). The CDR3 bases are TGTGCCAGCAGCCCATTGACTAGCGCCGATGATACGCAGTATTTT. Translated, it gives CASSPLTSADDTQYF.

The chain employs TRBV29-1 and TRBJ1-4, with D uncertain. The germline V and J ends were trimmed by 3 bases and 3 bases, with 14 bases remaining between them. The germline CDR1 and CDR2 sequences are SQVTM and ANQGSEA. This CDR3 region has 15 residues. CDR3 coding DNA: TGCAGCGTTGAGGTGATCCGAAGCCCTAATGAAAAACTGTTTTTT. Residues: CSVEVIRSPNEKLFF. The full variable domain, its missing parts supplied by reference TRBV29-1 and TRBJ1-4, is SAVISQKPSRDICQRGTSLTIQCQVDSQVTMMFWYRQQPGQSLTLIATANQGSEATYESGFVIDKFPISRPNLTFSTLTVSNMSPEDSSIYLCSVEVIRSPNEKLFFGSGTQLSVL.

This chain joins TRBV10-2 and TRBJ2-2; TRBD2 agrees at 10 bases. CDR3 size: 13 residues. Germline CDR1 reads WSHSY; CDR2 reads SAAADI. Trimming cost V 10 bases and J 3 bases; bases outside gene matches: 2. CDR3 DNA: TGCGCCACCACTAGCGGGGACACCGGGGAGCTGTTTTTT. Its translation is CATTSGDTGELFF.

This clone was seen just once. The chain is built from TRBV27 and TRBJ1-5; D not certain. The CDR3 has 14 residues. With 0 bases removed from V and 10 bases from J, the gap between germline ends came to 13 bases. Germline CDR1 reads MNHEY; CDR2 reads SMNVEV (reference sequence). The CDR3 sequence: CASSLSFRNRPQHF. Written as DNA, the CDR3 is TGTGCCAGCAGTTTATCGTTCAGGAATCGACCCCAGCATTTT.

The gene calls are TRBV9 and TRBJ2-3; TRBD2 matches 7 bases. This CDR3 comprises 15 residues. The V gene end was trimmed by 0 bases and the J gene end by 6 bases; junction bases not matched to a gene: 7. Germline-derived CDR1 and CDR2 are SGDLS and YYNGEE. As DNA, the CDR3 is TGTGCCAGCAGCGTAGTGGGCTGGGAGGGCGATACGCAGTATTTT. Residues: CASSVVGWEGDTQYF.

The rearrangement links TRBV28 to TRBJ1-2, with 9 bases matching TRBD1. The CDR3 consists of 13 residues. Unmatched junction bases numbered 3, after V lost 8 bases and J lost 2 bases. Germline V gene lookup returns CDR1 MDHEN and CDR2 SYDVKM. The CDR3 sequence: CASYRGRNYGYTF. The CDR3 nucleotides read TGTGCCAGCTACAGGGGGCGGAACTATGGCTACACCTTC.

Written as DNA, the CDR3 is TGCGCCAGCAGCCTTAGCCGTGGTGAGCAGTTCTTC. This translates into CASSLSRGEQFF. V gene TRBV4-1 combines with J gene TRBJ2-1; D gene unclear. Between the trimmed V and J ends, which lost 4 bases and 9 bases, there was a span of 10 bases. Germline CDR1 and CDR2: MGHRA and YSYEKL. The CDR3 has 12 residues.

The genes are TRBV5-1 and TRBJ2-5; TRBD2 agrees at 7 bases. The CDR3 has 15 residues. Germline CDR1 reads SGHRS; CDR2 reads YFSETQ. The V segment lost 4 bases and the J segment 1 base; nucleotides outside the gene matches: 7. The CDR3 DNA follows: TGCGCCAGCAGCGCAGCTCCTAGCGGCCAAGAGACCCAGTACTTC. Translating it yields CASSAAPSGQETQYF.

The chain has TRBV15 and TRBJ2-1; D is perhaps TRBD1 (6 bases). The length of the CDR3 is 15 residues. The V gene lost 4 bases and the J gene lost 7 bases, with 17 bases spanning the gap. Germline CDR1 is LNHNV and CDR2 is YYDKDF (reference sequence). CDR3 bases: TGTGCCACCAGCACCCAGGGCAGGGGTGAAAATGAGCAGTTCTTC. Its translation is CATSTQGRGENEQFF.

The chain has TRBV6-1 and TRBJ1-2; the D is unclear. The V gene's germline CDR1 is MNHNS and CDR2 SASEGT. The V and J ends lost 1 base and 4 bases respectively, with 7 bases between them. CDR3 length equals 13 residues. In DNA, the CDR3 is TGTGCCAGCAGTGAAGTATCGGGCTATGGCTACACCTTC. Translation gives CASSEVSGYGYTF.

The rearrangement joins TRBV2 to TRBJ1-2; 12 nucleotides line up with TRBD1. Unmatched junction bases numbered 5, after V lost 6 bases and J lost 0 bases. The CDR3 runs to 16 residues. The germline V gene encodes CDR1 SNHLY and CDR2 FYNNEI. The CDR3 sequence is CASRRGTGGSNYGYTF. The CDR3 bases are TGTGCCAGCAGGCGGGGGACAGGGGGCTCTAACTATGGCTACACCTTC. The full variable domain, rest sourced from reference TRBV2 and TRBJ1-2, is EPEVTQTPSHQVTQMGQEVILRCVPISNHLYFYWYRQILGQKVEFLVSFYNNEISEKSEIFDDQFSVERPDGSNFTLKIRSTKLEDSAMYFCASRRGTGGSNYGYTFGSGTRLTVV.

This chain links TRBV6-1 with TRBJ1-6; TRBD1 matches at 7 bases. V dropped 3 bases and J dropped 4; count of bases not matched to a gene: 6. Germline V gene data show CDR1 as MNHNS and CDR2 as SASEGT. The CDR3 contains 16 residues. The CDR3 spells CASSEGQQRYNSPLHF. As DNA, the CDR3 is TGTGCCAGCAGTGAGGGACAGCAAAGATATAATTCACCCCTCCACTTT.

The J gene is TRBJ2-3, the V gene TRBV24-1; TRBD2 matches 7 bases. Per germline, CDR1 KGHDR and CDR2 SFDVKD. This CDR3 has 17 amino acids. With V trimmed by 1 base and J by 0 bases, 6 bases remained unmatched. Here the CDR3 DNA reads TGTGCCACCAGTGATTTTCCCGGCGGGGGAAGCACAGATACGCAGTATTTT. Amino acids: CATSDFPGGGSTDTQYF.

CDR3 region: CASSQVPFSDGYTF. DNA of the CDR3: TGTGCCAGCAGCCAAGTCCCCTTCAGTGATGGCTACACCTTC. The V and J genes are TRBV3-1 (or the pseudogene TRBV3-2) and TRBJ1-2, with D hard to call. In germline, CDR1 is LGHDT, CDR2 YNNKEL (reference sequence). Trimming took 1 base from V and 6 from J, leaving 12 bases between them. This CDR3 is 14 amino acids long.

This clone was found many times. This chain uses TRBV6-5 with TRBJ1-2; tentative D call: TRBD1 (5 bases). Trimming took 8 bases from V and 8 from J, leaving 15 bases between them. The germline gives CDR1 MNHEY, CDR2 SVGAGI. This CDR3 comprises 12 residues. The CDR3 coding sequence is TGTGCCAGCGTCACAGGCGAATGGGGCTACACCTTC. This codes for CASVTGEWGYTF.

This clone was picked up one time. The CDR3 is CACQGGASGETQYF. The CDR3 DNA reads TGTGCCTGCCAGGGGGGAGCAAGCGGGGAGACCCAGTACTTC. J is TRBJ2-5 and V is TRBV3-1 (or the pseudogene TRBV3-2); a possible D gene is TRBD1 (7 bases). The CDR3 extends over 14 amino acids. With 11 bases removed from V and 5 bases from J, the gap between germline ends came to 21 bases. Germline V gives CDR1 LGHDT, CDR2 YNNKEL (reference sequence).